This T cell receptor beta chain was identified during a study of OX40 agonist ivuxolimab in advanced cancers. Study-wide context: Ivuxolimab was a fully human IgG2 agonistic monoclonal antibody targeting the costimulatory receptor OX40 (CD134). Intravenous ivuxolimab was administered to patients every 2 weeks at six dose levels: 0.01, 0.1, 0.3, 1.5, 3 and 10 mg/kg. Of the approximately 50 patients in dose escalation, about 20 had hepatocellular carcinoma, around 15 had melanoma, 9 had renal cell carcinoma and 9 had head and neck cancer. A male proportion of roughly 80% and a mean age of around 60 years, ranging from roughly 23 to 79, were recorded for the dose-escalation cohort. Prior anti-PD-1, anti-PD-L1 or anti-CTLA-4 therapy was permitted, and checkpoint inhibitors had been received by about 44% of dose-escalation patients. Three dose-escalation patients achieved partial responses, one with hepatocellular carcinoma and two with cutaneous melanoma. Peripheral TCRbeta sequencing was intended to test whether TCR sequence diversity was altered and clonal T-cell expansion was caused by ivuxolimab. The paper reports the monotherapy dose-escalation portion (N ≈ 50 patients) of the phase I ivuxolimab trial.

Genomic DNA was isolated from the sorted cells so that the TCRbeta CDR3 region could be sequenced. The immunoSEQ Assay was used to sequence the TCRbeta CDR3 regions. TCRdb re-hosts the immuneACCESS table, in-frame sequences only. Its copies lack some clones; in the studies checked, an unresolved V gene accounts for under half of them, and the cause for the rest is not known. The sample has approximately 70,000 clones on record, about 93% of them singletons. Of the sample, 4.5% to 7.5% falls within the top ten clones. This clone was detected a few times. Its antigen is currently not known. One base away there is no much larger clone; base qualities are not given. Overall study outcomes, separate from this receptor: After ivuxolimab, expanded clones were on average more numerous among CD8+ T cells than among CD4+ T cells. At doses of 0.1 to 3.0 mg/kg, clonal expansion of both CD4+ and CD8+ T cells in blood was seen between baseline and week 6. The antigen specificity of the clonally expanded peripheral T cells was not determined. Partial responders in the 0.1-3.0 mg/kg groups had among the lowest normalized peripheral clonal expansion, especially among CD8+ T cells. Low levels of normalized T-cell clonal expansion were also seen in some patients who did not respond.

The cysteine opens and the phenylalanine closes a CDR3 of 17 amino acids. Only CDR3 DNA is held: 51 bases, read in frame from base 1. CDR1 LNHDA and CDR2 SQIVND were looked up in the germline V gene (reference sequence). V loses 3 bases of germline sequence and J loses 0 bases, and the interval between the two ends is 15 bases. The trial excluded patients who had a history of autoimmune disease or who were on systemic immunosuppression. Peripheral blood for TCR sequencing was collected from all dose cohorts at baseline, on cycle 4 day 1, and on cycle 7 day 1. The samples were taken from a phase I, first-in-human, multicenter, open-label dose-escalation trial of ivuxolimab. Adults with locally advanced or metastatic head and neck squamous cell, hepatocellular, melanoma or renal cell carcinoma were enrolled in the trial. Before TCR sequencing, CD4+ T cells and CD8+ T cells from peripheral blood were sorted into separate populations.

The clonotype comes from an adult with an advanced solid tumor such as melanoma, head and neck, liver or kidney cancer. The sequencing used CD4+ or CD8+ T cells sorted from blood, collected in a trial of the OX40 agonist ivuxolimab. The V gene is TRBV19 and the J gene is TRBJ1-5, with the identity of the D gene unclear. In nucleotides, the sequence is TGTGCCAGTAGTATTTCCTGGGATTCCGATAGCAATCAGCCCCAGCATTTT. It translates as CASSISWDSDSNQPQHF. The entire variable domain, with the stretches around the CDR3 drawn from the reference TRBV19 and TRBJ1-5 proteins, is DGGITQSPKYLFRKEGQNVTLSCEQNLNHDAMYWYRQDPGQGLRLIYYSQIVNDFQKGDIAEGYSVSREKKESFPLTVTSAQKNPTAFYLCASSISWDSDSNQPQHFGDGTRLSIL.